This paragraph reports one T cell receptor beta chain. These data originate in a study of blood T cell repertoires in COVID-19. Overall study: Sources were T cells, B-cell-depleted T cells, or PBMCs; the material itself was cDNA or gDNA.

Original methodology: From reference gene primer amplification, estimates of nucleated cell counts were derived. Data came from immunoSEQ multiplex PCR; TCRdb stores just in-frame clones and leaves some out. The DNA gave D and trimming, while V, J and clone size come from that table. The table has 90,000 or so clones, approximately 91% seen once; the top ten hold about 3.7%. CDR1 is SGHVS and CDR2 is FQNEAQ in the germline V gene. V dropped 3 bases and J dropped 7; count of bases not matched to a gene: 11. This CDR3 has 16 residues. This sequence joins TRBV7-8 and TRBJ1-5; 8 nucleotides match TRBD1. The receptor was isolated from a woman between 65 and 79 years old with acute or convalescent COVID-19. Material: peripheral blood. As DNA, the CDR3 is TGTGCCAGCAGCTTTGGGGATAGGACAGGGATACAGCCCCAGCATTTT. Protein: CASSFGDRTGIQPQHF.